One and the same sample provided the 21 T cell receptor beta chains below, sequenced in a study of cytomegalovirus exposure and HLA in healthy donors. The study ran its PCR with 60 Vbeta and 13 Jbeta primers. The assay was immunoSEQ multiplex PCR, and TCRdb's table has in-frame clones only and misses some. The sample yields 100,000 to 150,000 clones, around three quarters seen once. Sequenced: PBMCs. These receptors were obtained from a man aged 25 to 45 in good health and CMV-seropositive.

This clone was picked up one time. The gene calls are TRBV6-1 and TRBJ1-4; D gene ambiguous. With 4 bases removed from V and 7 bases from J, the gap between germline ends came to 16 bases. CDR1 MNHNS and CDR2 SASEGT come from the germline V gene. The CDR3 runs 15 residues. CDR3 sequence (DNA): TGTGCCAGCAGTGCCCAATACTCCCGGGGTGAAAAACTGTTTTTT. This encodes CASSAQYSRGEKLFF.

This chain connects TRBV29-1 to TRBJ1-2, with 11 bases that match TRBD1. CDR3 size: 14 residues. With 4 bases clipped from V and 3 bases from J, the junction kept 4 bases outside the gene matches. Per germline, CDR1 SQVTM and CDR2 ANQGSEA. The CDR3 spells CSVVGQGEDYGYTF. The DNA for the CDR3 is TGCAGCGTTGTGGGACAGGGGGAAGACTATGGCTACACCTTC.

The rearrangement joins TRBV14 to TRBJ2-3; TRBD2 agrees at 8 bases. The germline CDR1 and CDR2 sequences are SGHDN and FVKESK. Losses at the gene ends were 0 bases for V and 0 bases for J; bases not matched to a gene: 5. The CDR3 has 17 amino acids. The CDR3 DNA is TGTGCCAGCAGCCAAGATCAAGCGGGGGTGAGCACAGATACGCAGTATTTT. It translates to CASSQDQAGVSTDTQYF.

This clone showed up just a few times. This sequence joins TRBV29-1 and TRBJ2-2; the D is unclear. The V gene's germline CDR1 is SQVTM and CDR2 ANQGSEA. CDR3 length: 12 residues. The V gene lost 7 bases and the J gene lost 7 bases, with 13 bases spanning the gap. The CDR3 DNA reads as TGCAGCGGTGGAGCGACGGGCGGGGAGCTGTTTTTT. Translating gives CSGGATGGELFF.

This clone showed up just once. This chain connects TRBV28 to TRBJ2-2; D unclear. CDR3 size: 13 residues. With 5 bases removed from V and 3 bases from J, the gap between germline ends came to 7 bases. In germline, CDR1 is MDHEN, CDR2 SYDVKM. CDR3 residues: CASSRQDTGELFF. The CDR3 bases are TGTGCCAGCAGTAGGCAGGACACCGGGGAGCTGTTTTTT.

The chain is built from TRBV18 and TRBJ2-3; TRBD2 matches 9 bases. Germline V gene sequence: CDR1 KGHSH, CDR2 LQKENI. The CDR3 spans 15 residues. Germline trimming cut 3 bases from V and 3 bases from J; bases unmatched to any gene: 4. CDR3 residues: CASSPATSGTDTQYF. The CDR3 DNA sequence: TGTGCCAGCTCACCGGCGACTAGCGGTACAGATACGCAGTATTTT.

V gene TRBV27 combines with J gene TRBJ2-6, with 11 bases that match TRBD1. CDR3 length: 17 residues. Germline V CDR1 and CDR2: MNHEY, SMNVEV (reference sequence). After removal of 4 bases from V and 4 bases from J, the junction contained 6 bases not matched to a gene. The CDR3 bases are TGTGCCAGCAGTTATCTGGACAGGGGGCAGGGGGCCAACGTCCTGACTTTC. Protein sequence: CASSYLDRGQGANVLTF.

This clone was recorded only once. Other nucleotide sequences in the sample specify the same CDR3. This sequence joins TRBV7-9 and TRBJ2-5; the match to TRBD1 covers 8 bases. V dropped 5 bases and J dropped 5; count of bases not matched to a gene: 4. Germline CDR1 is SEHNR and CDR2 is FQNEAQ (reference sequence). The length of the CDR3 is 13 residues. CDR3 DNA: TGTGCCAGCAGCCGGACAGGGACGGAGACCCAGTACTTC. Translation: CASSRTGTETQYF.

The DNA of the CDR3 is TGTGCCAGCAGCGTCCGCAGGGACTCCTACGAGCAGTACTTC. Protein: CASSVRRDSYEQYF. The rearrangement joins TRBV9 to TRBJ2-7, with a tentative D call TRBD1 (5 bases). Trimming took 2 bases from V and 0 from J, leaving 9 bases between them. Germline V gene lookup returns CDR1 SGDLS and CDR2 YYNGEE. The CDR3 runs to 14 residues.

The CDR3 DNA follows: TGTGCCAGCAGTTTGGCAGAGGGTCCAGATACGCAGTATTTT. This encodes CASSLAEGPDTQYF. J is TRBJ2-3 and V is TRBV27, with D tentatively TRBD2 (5 bases). V gave up 3 bases and J gave up 4 bases, with 11 bases separating them. The CDR3 is 14 amino acids. CDR1 MNHEY and CDR2 SMNVEV come from the germline V gene (reference sequence).

This chain uses TRBV5-1 with TRBJ2-1, with 16 positions matching TRBD2. The CDR3 is 20 residues long. Trimming took 5 bases from V and 10 from J; bases not matched to a gene: 21. Germline V CDR1 and CDR2: SGHRS, YFSETQ. As DNA, the CDR3 is TGCGCCAGCAGAGCCGCCGGGACTAGCGGGGGGGCGCCGATCCAAGGCGAGCAGTTCTTC. It translates to CASRAAGTSGGAPIQGEQFF.

A single count supports this clone. V and J are TRBV10-1 and TRBJ2-1, with 11 bases lining up with TRBD2. The CDR3 extends over 14 amino acids. The V and J ends lost 5 bases and 7 bases, in that order; junction bases with no gene match: 4. The germline V gene encodes CDR1 WNHNN and CDR2 SYGVQD (reference sequence). The CDR3 nucleotides are TGCGCCAGCAGTACTAGCGGGGGACAAAATGAGCAGTTCTTC. It translates to CASSTSGGQNEQFF.

This rearrangement joins TRBV2 to TRBJ1-6; 7 bases match TRBD1. CDR3 size: 15 residues. V lost 6 bases and J lost 7; bases outside the gene matches: 9. Germline CDR1 reads SNHLY; CDR2 reads FYNNEI. CDR3 in amino acids: CASSDPGQRNSPLHF. DNA for the CDR3: TGTGCCAGCAGCGATCCGGGACAGCGAAATTCACCCCTCCACTTT. Full variable domain (rest looked up from reference TRBV2 and TRBJ1-6): EPEVTQTPSHQVTQMGQEVILRCVPISNHLYFYWYRQILGQKVEFLVSFYNNEISEKSEIFDDQFSVERPDGSNFTLKIRSTKLEDSAMYFCASSDPGQRNSPLHFGNGTRLTVT.

In its sample, this clone was seen a few times. The chain links TRBV9 to TRBJ1-2; 8 bases match TRBD1. Trimming removed 3 bases from V and 2 bases from J; junction bases left unmatched: 15. Germline lookup yields CDR1 SGDLS and CDR2 YYNGEE. The CDR3 contains 18 residues. Written as DNA, the CDR3 is TGTGCCAGCAGCGCCTCGACGAGCCCGACAGGGGCGAACTATGGCTACACCTTC. Amino acid sequence: CASSASTSPTGANYGYTF.

The CDR3 loop reads CAWSAARTEGAEKLFF. The CDR3 bases are TGTGCCTGGAGTGCGGCCCGGACGGAGGGGGCTGAAAAACTGTTTTTT. The gene calls are TRBV30 and TRBJ1-4; 7 bases line up with TRBD1. Trimming at V came to 1 base and at J to 7 bases, leaving 12 bases not matched to a gene. There are 16 residues in the CDR3. CDR1 is GTSNPN, CDR2 SVGIG, per germline (reference sequence).

The chain is built from TRBV27 and TRBJ1-2; the D is unclear. V was pared by 4 bases and J by 6 bases, with 18 bases between. The CDR3 is made up of 15 amino acids. Germline CDR1 is MNHEY and CDR2 is SMNVEV (reference sequence). CDR3 bases: TGTGCCAGCAGTTGGAGCTCGAGCTTCCATAATGGCTACACCTTC. Residues: CASSWSSSFHNGYTF.

This rearrangement joins TRBV9 to TRBJ1-1; D is ambiguous. Germline-derived CDR1 and CDR2 are SGDLS and YYNGEE. The CDR3 has 14 residues. V dropped 0 bases and J dropped 1 base, with 7 bases sitting between them. The CDR3 here is CASSVVSRNTEAFF. The CDR3 DNA sequence: TGTGCCAGCAGCGTAGTTTCCAGGAACACTGAAGCTTTCTTT.

The chain carries TRBV11-2 and TRBJ2-3; D not certain. The CDR3 runs to 14 residues. V was trimmed by 2 bases and J by 6 bases, leaving 12 bases between them. Germline V CDR1 and CDR2: SGHAT, FQNNGV. Here the CDR3 reads CASSLSLDTDTQYF. The CDR3 region has the DNA TGTGCCAGCAGCTTATCTTTAGACACCGATACGCAGTATTTT.

The chain is built from TRBV19 and TRBJ1-5; D is uncertain. Trimming took off 3 bases at V and 5 bases at J, with 11 bases between the two ends. The CDR3 totals 14 residues. Germline CDR1 LNHDA, CDR2 SQIVND (reference sequence). The CDR3 reads CASSIRGKDQPQHF. CDR3 bases: TGTGCCAGTAGTATCAGAGGGAAGGATCAGCCCCAGCATTTT. The whole variable domain, filled in from reference TRBV19 and TRBJ1-5, reads DGGITQSPKYLFRKEGQNVTLSCEQNLNHDAMYWYRQDPGQGLRLIYYSQIVNDFQKGDIAEGYSVSREKKESFPLTVTSAQKNPTAFYLCASSIRGKDQPQHFGDGTRLSIL.

Only one count was recorded for this clone. The chain recombines TRBV2 with TRBJ1-3; D is unresolved. The CDR3 consists of 15 residues. Deletions cut 4 bases from V and 4 bases from J, with 14 bases between. Germline-derived CDR1 and CDR2 are SNHLY and FYNNEI. This CDR3 is CASSVWAKSGNTIYF. CDR3 nucleotide sequence: TGTGCCAGCAGTGTATGGGCCAAGTCCGGAAACACCATATATTTT.

The chain uses TRBV10-1 and TRBJ1-1; 8 positions match TRBD1. Germline trimming cut 5 bases from V and 5 bases from J; bases unmatched to any gene: 4. This CDR3 comprises 13 residues. Germline V gives CDR1 WNHNN, CDR2 SYGVQD (reference sequence). This chain's CDR3 is CASSKTGVTEAFF. The CDR3 DNA reads TGCGCCAGCAGTAAGACAGGGGTGACTGAAGCTTTCTTT.